The T cell receptor (beta chain) under discussion was sequenced for a study of human T cells and chemical hapten exposure. The CDR3 is 13 residues long. Trimming removed 0 bases from V and 10 bases from J; junction bases left unmatched: 6. CDR1 is DFQATT, CDR2 SNEGSKA, per germline (reference sequence). The time point was: patch test 1, 2 weeks after DPC sensitization. Stated treatment: therapeutic diphenylcyclopropenone sensitization with weekly scalp DPC. TCRdb re-derived calls from the RACE reads in MiXCR, one entry per CDR3 protein. This sample has 65,000 to 85,000 distinct CDR3 sequences, with about 9.4% found just once. Study conclusions and caveats: Alopecia affected the donors, so their immune response may differ from healthy people's. TCRs at high frequency, those above 1 in 1000, did not change with DPC sensitization.

This clonotype was counted between two and nine times. No antigen is known for it. This TCR came from a woman between 50 and 59 years old with alopecia areata. Some clones in this sample may be carry-over from other donors' samples. The gene calls are TRBV20-1 and TRBJ2-1, with 7 nucleotides matching TRBD2. The material sequenced was whole blood, taken in connection with sensitization to the hapten diphenylcyclopropenone (DPC). DNA of the CDR3: TGCAGTGCTAGAGATCGTGGACTAGTAGAGCAGTTCTTC. Protein product: CSARDRGLVEQFF.